This record covers a single T cell receptor beta chain. The CDR3 extends over 15 amino acids. V lost 4 bases and J 3 bases, leaving 14 bases between the germline ends. CDR1 and CDR2 (germline): SGHRS, YFSETQ. These data belong to a study of blood T cell repertoires in COVID-19. Some clones are missing from TCRdb's copy, which holds only in-frame ones; the method was immunoSEQ multiplex PCR. Of approximately 280,000 clones in the sample, roughly 80% were seen once. Sequenced: PBMCs or T cells enriched from blood (not recorded which). The receptor was isolated from a man aged 35-49 years who had been exposed to COVID-19. This rearrangement joins TRBV5-1 to TRBJ1-5, with a possible D match to TRBD1 (6 bases). CDR3 coding DNA: TGCGCCAGCAGCCCCACAGGGTGGAACAATCAGCCCCAGCATTTT. It encodes CASSPTGWNNQPQHF.